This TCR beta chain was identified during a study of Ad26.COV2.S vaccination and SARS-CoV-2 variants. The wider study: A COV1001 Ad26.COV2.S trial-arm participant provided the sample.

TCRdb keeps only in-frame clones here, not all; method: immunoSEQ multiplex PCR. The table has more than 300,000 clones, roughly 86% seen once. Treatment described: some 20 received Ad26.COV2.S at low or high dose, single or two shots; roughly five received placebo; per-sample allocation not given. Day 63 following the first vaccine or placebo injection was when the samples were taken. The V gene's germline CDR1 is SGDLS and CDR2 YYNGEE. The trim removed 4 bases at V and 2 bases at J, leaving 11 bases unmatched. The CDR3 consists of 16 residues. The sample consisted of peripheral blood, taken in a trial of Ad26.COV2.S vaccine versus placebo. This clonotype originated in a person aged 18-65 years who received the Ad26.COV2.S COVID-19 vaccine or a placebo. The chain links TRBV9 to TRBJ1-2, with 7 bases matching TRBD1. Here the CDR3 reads CASSYGQVMSNYGYTF. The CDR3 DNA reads TGTGCCAGCAGCTATGGACAGGTTATGTCGAACTATGGCTACACCTTC.